This T cell receptor beta chain was captured in a study of cytomegalovirus exposure and HLA in healthy donors. On this clone: Its antigen is unidentified.

Trimming stripped 6 bases from V and 2 bases from J, with 11 bases between. The germline gives CDR1 MDHEN, CDR2 SYDVKM. This CDR3 region has 13 residues. The study sampled nominally healthy donors, though unrecorded immune exposures were likely. Primers: 60 Vbeta forward and 13 Jbeta reverse. The method was immunoSEQ multiplex PCR; TCRdb's version includes in-frame clones alone and lacks a portion of them. The table has 120,000 to 150,000 clones, 75% to 90% seen once. Whole-study findings and limits: TCR beta V segments were, for the most part, productive about 87% or about 30% of the time in an earlier analysis.

The sample taken for sequencing was PBMCs. The rearrangement joins TRBV28 to TRBJ2-7; a possible D gene is TRBD1 (5 bases). This receptor was taken from a woman under 40 in good health and CMV-seronegative. CDR3 loop: CASSTTVTYEQYF. As DNA, the CDR3 is TGTGCCAGCAGCACGACAGTGACCTACGAGCAGTACTTC.